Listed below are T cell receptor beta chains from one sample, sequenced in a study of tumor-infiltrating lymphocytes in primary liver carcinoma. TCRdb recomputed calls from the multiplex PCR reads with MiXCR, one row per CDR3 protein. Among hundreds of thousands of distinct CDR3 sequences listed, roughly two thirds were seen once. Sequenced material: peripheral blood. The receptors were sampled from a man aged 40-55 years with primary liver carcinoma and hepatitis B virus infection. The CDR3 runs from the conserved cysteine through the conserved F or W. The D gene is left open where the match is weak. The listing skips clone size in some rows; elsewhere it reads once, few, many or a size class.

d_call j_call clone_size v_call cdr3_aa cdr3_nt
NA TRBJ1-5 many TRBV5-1 CASSLGTEEPQHF TGCGCCAGCAGCTTGGGGACCGAAGAGCCCCAGCATTTT
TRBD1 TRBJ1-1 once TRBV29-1 CSVGGQGADTEAFF TGCAGCGTTGGCGGACAGGGAGCGGACACTGAAGCTTTCTTT
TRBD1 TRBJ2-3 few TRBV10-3 CAGRGQGSTDTQYF TGTGCCGGGAGGGGACAGGGAAGCACAGATACGCAGTATTTT
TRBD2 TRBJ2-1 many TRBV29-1 CSVPLGGSGRNEQFF TGCAGCGTGCCACTGGGGGGGAGCGGCAGGAATGAGCAGTTCTTC
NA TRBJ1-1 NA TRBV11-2 CGNSLQSLTEAFF TGTGGCAACAGTCTACAGTCGCTCACTGAAGCTTTCTTT
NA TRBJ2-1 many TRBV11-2 CASSLDLGTQQFF TGTGCCAGCAGCTTAGATCTAGGGACTCAGCAGTTCTTC
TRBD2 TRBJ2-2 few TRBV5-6 CASSMWGGTGELFF TGTGCCAGCAGCATGTGGGGGGGCACCGGGGAGCTGTTTTTT
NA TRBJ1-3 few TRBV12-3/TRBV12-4 CASSFSYRERNTIYF TGTGCCAGCAGTTTTTCTTACAGGGAAAGAAACACCATATATTTT
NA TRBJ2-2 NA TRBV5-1 CASSPIQGNTGELFF TGCGCCAGCAGCCCAATACAGGGAAACACCGGGGAGCTGTTTTTT
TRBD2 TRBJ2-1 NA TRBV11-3 CASSLTVGGLNEQFF TGCGCCAGCAGCTTAACAGTGGGAGGGCTCAATGAGCAGTTCTTC
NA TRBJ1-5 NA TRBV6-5 CASSYGQFDQPQHF TGTGCCAGCAGTTACGGCCAGTTTGATCAGCCCCAGCATTTT
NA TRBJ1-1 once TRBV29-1 CSVDGVGNTEAFF TGCAGCGTTGATGGAGTGGGGAACACTGAAGCTTTCTTT
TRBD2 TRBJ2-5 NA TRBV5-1 CANSYVAGAGETQYF TGCGCCAACAGCTATGTAGCGGGAGCCGGAGAGACCCAGTACTTC